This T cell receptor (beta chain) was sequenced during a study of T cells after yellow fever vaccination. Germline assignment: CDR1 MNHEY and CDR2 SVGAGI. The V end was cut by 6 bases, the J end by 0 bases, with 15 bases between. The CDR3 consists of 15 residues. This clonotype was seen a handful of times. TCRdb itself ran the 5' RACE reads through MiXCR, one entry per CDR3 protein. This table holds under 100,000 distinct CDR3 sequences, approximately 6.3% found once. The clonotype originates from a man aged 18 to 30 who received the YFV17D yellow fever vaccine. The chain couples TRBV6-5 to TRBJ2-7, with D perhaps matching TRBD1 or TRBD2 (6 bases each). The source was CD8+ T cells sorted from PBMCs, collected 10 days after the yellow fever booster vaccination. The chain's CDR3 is CASSKGGVSSYEQYV. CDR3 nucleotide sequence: TGTGCCAGCAGCAAGGGGGGCGTGAGCTCCTACGAGCAGTACGTC.